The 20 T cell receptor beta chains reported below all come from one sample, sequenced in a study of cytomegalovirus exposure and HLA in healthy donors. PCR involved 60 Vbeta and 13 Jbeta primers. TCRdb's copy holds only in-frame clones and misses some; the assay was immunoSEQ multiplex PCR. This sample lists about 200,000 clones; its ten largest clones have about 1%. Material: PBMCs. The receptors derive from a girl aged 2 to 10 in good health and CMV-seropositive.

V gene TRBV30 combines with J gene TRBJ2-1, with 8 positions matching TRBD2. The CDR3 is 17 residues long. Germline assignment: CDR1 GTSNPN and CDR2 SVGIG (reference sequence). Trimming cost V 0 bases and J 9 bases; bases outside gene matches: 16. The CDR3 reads CAWSVRTSGTQPAEQFF. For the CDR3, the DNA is TGTGCCTGGAGTGTACGTACTAGCGGCACCCAACCTGCTGAGCAGTTCTTC.

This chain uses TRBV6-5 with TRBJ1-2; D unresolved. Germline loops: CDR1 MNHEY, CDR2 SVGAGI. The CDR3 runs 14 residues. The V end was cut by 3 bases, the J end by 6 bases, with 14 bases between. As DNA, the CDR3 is TGTGCCAGCAGTTATTCAAGAGTCTTGGATGGCTACACCTTC. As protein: CASSYSRVLDGYTF.

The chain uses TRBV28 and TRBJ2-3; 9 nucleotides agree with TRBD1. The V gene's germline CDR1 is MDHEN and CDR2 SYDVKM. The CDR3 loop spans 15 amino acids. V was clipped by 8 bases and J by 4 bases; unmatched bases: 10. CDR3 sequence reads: CASFRQGGRPDTQYF. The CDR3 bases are TGTGCCAGCTTCCGACAGGGGGGGAGACCAGATACGCAGTATTTT. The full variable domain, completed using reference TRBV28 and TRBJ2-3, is DVKVTQSSRYLVKRTGEKVFLECVQDMDHENMFWYRQDPGLGLRLIYFSYDVKMKEKGDIPEGYSVSREKKERFSLILESASTNQTSMYLCASFRQGGRPDTQYFGPGTRLTVL.

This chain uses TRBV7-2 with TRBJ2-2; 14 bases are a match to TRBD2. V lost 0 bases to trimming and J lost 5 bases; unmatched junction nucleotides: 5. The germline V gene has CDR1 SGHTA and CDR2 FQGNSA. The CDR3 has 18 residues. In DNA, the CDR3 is TGTGCCAGCAGCTTAGCGCAAGGACTAGCGGGAGGTACCGGGGAGCTGTTTTTT. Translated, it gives CASSLAQGLAGGTGELFF.

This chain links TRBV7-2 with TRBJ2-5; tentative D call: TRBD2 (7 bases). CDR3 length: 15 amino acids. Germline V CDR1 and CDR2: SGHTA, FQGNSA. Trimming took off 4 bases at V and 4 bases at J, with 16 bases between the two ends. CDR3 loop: CASSWEVGGAETQYF. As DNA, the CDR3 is TGTGCCAGCAGCTGGGAGGTTGGGGGGGCAGAGACCCAGTACTTC.

In DNA form, the CDR3 reads TGCAGCGTCCGGAGGGAACCCGACAATGAGCAGTTCTTC. Amino acid sequence: CSVRREPDNEQFF. This rearrangement joins TRBV29-1 to TRBJ2-1; possible D gene TRBD2, 6 bases. Trimming removed 6 bases from V and 5 bases from J, with 14 bases in between. Germline V gene data show CDR1 as SQVTM and CDR2 as ANQGSEA. The CDR3 is 13 residues long.

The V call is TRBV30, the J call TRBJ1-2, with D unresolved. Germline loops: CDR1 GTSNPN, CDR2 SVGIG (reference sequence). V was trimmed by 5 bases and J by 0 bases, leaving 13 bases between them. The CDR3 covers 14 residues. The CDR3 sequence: CAWEGPPTNYGYTF. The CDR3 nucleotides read TGTGCCTGGGAGGGCCCTCCCACTAACTATGGCTACACCTTC.

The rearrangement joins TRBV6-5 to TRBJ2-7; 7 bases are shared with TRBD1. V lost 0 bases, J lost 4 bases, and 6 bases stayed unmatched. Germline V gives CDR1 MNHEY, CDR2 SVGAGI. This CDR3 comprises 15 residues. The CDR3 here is CASSYSQAGGYEQYF. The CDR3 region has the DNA TGTGCCAGCAGTTACTCTCAGGCAGGGGGTTACGAGCAGTACTTC.

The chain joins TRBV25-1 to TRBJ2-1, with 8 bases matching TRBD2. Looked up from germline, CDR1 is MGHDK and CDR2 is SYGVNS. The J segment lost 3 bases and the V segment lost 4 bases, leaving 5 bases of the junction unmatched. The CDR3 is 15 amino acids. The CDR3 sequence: CASSGAGVFYNEQFF. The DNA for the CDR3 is TGTGCCAGCAGTGGAGCGGGAGTCTTCTACAATGAGCAGTTCTTC.

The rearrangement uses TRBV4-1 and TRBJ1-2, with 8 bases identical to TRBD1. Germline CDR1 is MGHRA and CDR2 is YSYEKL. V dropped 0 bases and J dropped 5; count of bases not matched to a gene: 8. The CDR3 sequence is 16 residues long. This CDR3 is CASSQDRAGTGYGYTF. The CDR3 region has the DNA TGCGCCAGCAGCCAAGACCGGGCCGGGACAGGTTATGGCTACACCTTC.

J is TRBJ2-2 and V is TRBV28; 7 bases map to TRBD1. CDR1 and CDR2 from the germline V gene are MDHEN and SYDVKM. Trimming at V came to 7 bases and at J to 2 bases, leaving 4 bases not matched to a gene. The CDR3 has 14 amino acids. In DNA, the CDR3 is TGTGCCAGCACCGGGACAGTAAACACCGGGGAGCTGTTTTTT. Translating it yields CASTGTVNTGELFF.

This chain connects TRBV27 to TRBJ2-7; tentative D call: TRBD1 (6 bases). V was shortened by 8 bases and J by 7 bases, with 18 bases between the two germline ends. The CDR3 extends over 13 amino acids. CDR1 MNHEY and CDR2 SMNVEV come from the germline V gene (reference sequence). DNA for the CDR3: TGTGCCAGCTGGGGGCTCGGAACCTGGGAGCAGTACTTC. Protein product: CASWGLGTWEQYF.

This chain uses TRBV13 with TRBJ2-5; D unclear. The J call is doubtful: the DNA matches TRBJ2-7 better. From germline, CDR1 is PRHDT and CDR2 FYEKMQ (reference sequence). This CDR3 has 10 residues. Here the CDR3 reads CASTAYEQYF. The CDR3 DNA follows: TGTGCCAGCACCGCCTACGAGCAGTACTTC.

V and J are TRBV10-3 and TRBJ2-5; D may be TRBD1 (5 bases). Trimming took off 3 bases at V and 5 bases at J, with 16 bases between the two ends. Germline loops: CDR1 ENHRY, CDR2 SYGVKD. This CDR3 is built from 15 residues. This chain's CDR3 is CAISEVDSPRETQYF. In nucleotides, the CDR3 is TGTGCCATCAGTGAAGTTGACAGTCCACGGGAGACCCAGTACTTC.

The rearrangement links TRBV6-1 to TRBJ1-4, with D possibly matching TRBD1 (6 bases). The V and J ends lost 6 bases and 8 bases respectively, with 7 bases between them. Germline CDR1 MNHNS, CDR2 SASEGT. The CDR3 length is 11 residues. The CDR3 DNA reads TGTGCCAGCAGAACAGGGGAAAAACTGTTTTTT. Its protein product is CASRTGEKLFF.

CDR3 protein: CASSPGQGYGYTF. DNA for the CDR3: TGTGCCAGCAGTCCTGGACAGGGCTATGGCTACACCTTC. The chain uses TRBV7-3 and TRBJ1-2, with 8 positions matching TRBD1. Germline CDR1 SGHTA, CDR2 FQGTGA. The trim removed 6 bases at V and 4 bases at J, leaving 4 bases unmatched. CDR3 size: 13 residues. The whole variable domain, remainder taken from reference TRBV7-3 and TRBJ1-2, is GAGVSQTPSNKVTEKGKYVELRCDPISGHTALYWYRQSLGQGPEFLIYFQGTGAADDSGLPNDRFFAVRPEGSVSTLKIQRTERGDSAVYLCASSPGQGYGYTFGSGTRLTVV.

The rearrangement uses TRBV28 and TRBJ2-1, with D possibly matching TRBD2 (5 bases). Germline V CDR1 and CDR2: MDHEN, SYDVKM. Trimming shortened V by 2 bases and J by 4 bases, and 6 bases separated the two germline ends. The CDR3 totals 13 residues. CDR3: CASSLGRYNEQFF. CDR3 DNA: TGTGCCAGCAGTTTAGGGAGATACAATGAGCAGTTCTTC.

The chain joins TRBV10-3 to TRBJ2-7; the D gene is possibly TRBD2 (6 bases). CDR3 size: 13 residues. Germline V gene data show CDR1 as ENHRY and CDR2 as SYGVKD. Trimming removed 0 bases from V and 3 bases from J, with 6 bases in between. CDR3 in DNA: TGTGCCATCAGTGAGTCGACTAGCTACGAGCAGTACTTC. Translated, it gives CAISESTSYEQYF.

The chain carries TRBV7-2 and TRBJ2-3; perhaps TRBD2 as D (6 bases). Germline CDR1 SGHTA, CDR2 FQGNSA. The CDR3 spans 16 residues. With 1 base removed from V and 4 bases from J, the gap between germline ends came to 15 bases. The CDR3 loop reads CASSLVASERPDTQYF. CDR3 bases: TGTGCCAGCAGCTTAGTAGCTAGCGAGAGGCCAGATACGCAGTATTTT.

DNA of the CDR3: TGTGCCAGCAGTGAAGGGGGTAGCGGGGTTCTTAGGAATGAGCAGTTCTTC. Translated: CASSEGGSGVLRNEQFF. The chain joins TRBV25-1 to TRBJ2-1, with TRBD2 matching over 8 bases. CDR3 size: 17 residues. V shed 2 bases, J shed 7 bases, and the junction held 13 bases outside the gene matches. CDR1 and CDR2 from the germline V gene are MGHDK and SYGVNS.